The 29 T cell receptor beta chains presented below share a single source sample, sequenced in a study of blood T cells in healthy people across ages. A sample-barcoded 5' primer and a J-beta primer mix were used in a second PCR of roughly 7 to 11 cycles. TCRdb independently ran MiXCR on the 5' RACE reads; one entry per CDR3 protein. In the table there are some 1.4 million distinct CDR3 sequences, approximately 40% of which are singletons. Sequences were obtained from blood. The receptors were sampled from a woman between 18 and 29 years old in good health.

This rearrangement joins TRBV12-3 or TRBV12-4 to TRBJ1-1; D possibly corresponds to TRBD1 (5 bases). The CDR3 loop spans 14 amino acids. The V end was cut by 6 bases, the J end by 6 bases, with 17 bases between. The CDR3 region is CASRPAGGVAEAFF. DNA of the CDR3: TGTGCCAGCAGGCCGGCCGGGGGGGTAGCTGAAGCTTTCTTT.

This clonotype was recorded once. V and J are TRBV11-2 and TRBJ2-3, with a possible D match to TRBD1 (5 bases). V lost 5 bases, J lost 2 bases, and 20 bases lay in between. The CDR3 is made up of 17 amino acids. Germline CDR1 and CDR2: SGHAT and FQNNGV. Here the CDR3 reads CASSPLAGIQATDTQYF. For the CDR3, the DNA is TGTGCCAGCAGCCCCCTCGCAGGGATTCAAGCCACAGATACGCAGTATTTT.

The chain carries TRBV5-1 and TRBJ2-3; D not resolved. Germline CDR1 reads SGHRS; CDR2 reads YFSETQ. The CDR3 is made up of 17 amino acids. The V and J ends lost 0 bases and 0 bases respectively, with 14 bases between them. The chain's CDR3 is CASSLVGQTKSTDTQYF. The CDR3 nucleotides read TGCGCCAGCAGCTTGGTCGGTCAGACAAAGAGCACAGATACGCAGTATTTT.

The V gene is TRBV7-8, the J gene TRBJ2-3; 8 bases agree with TRBD2. V trimming: 5 bases; J trimming: 10 bases; junction bases outside the gene matches: 5. In germline, CDR1 is SGHVS, CDR2 FQNEAQ. This CDR3 spans 12 amino acids. The CDR3 is CASSEGLVAQYF. Here the CDR3 DNA reads TGTGCCAGCAGCGAGGGACTAGTTGCGCAGTATTTT.

The V gene is TRBV7-2, the J gene TRBJ2-5; D gene uncertain. This CDR3 comprises 12 residues. V was pared by 11 bases and J by 4 bases, with 14 bases between. The germline V gene encodes CDR1 SGHTA and CDR2 FQGNSA. The CDR3 nucleotides read TGTGCCCGCATCTTAGCCTTAGAGACCCAGTACTTC. It encodes CARILALETQYF.

The chain links TRBV4-1 to TRBJ1-2, with D maybe TRBD1 (5 bases). Germline lookup yields CDR1 MGHRA and CDR2 YSYEKL. The CDR3 totals 15 residues. Between the trimmed V and J ends, which lost 1 base and 7 bases, there was a span of 16 bases. The CDR3 spells CASSQVLGVSGGYTF. The CDR3 DNA reads TGCGCCAGCAGCCAAGTTTTGGGGGTGTCTGGTGGCTACACCTTC.

The CDR3 loop is CASSQVTGALDYGYTF. Written as DNA, the CDR3 is TGCGCCAGCAGCCAAGTGACGGGGGCCCTAGACTATGGCTACACCTTC. This chain joins TRBV4-1 and TRBJ1-2, with D tentatively TRBD1 (6 bases). Germline V gene sequence: CDR1 MGHRA, CDR2 YSYEKL. The CDR3 consists of 16 residues. Trimming took 1 base from V and 3 from J, leaving 15 bases between them.

The chain is built from TRBV7-2 and TRBJ2-7, with D perhaps matching TRBD1 (6 bases). This CDR3 has 15 amino acids. The germline V gene has CDR1 SGHTA and CDR2 FQGNSA. Trimming removed 5 bases at V and 3 bases at J, with 17 bases between. The CDR3 DNA reads as TGTGCCAGCAGCCCAAGGACAGCCTCCCGCTACGAGCAGTACTTC. Amino acids: CASSPRTASRYEQYF.

This clonotype came up a few times. The chain employs TRBV2 and TRBJ2-7; TRBD1 matches at 7 bases. CDR3 length: 14 amino acids. J lost 6 bases, V lost 2 bases, and 7 bases had no gene match. Per the germline V gene, CDR1 is SNHLY and CDR2 is FYNNEI. CDR3 protein: CASSEYRDSREQYF. The CDR3 DNA reads TGTGCCAGCAGTGAATACCGGGACAGTCGCGAGCAGTACTTC.

In this sample, this clonotype turned up a few times. J is TRBJ2-7 and V is TRBV6-6; 7 bases agree with TRBD1. The V gene end was trimmed by 0 bases and the J gene end by 0 bases; junction bases not matched to a gene: 5. Germline V lookup: CDR1 MNHNY, CDR2 SVGAGI (reference sequence). This CDR3 has 16 amino acids. Here the CDR3 DNA reads TGTGCCAGCAGTTACTCGACCAGGGACAGCTCCTACGAGCAGTACTTC. Its translation: CASSYSTRDSSYEQYF.

The J gene is TRBJ2-3, the V gene TRBV3-1; 8 bases are a match to TRBD2. The germline V gene has CDR1 LGHDT and CDR2 YNNKEL (reference sequence). After removal of 1 base from V and 5 bases from J, the junction contained 5 bases not matched to a gene. There are 15 residues in the CDR3. As DNA, the CDR3 is TGTGCCAGCAGCCAAGCGGGGGGGCTGCAAGATACGCAGTATTTT. Translating it yields CASSQAGGLQDTQYF.

The chain couples TRBV6-1 to TRBJ2-3, with TRBD2 matching over 14 bases. The V gene's germline CDR1 is MNHNS and CDR2 SASEGT. V dropped 1 base and J dropped 4; count of bases not matched to a gene: 4. The CDR3 extends over 17 amino acids. The CDR3, as DNA: TGTGCCAGCAGTGAAGGCGGGACTAGCGGGAGCGCAGATACGCAGTATTTT. Protein sequence: CASSEGGTSGSADTQYF.

CDR3 protein: CASSGTATPYEQYF. CDR3 coding DNA: TGTGCCAGCAGTGGGACTGCCACTCCCTACGAGCAGTACTTC. The rearrangement links TRBV6-2 or TRBV6-3 to TRBJ2-7; tentatively, D is TRBD2 (6 bases). With 5 bases removed from V and 2 bases from J, the gap between germline ends came to 13 bases. The germline V gene encodes CDR1 MNHEY and CDR2 SVGEGT. The CDR3 consists of 14 residues.

A few counts support this clonotype. V is TRBV29-1 and J is TRBJ2-5; tentative D call: TRBD2 (6 bases). Trimming took 5 bases from V and 5 from J, leaving 15 bases between them. Germline V CDR1 and CDR2: SQVTM, ANQGSEA. The length of the CDR3 is 13 residues. DNA of the CDR3: TGCAGCGTTCGCGTCGGGGGTGCGGAGACCCAGTACTTC. Translated: CSVRVGGAETQYF.

This clonotype was detected only a few times. The V and J genes are TRBV20-1 and TRBJ2-4, with 11 bases that match TRBD2. The J call may be incorrect, as the DNA end agrees better with TRBJ2-7. Germline lookup yields CDR1 DFQATT and CDR2 SNEGSKA (reference sequence). The CDR3 sequence is 15 residues long. CDR3 nucleotides: TGCAGTGCTGTCACCGGGACTAGCGGCGCCTACGAGCAGTACTTC. Translated: CSAVTGTSGAYEQYF.

This clonotype was counted a few times. The V call is TRBV7-2, the J call TRBJ1-6; D gene ambiguous. Trimming stripped 5 bases from V and 9 bases from J, with 20 bases between. Germline V gives CDR1 SGHTA, CDR2 FQGNSA. This CDR3 has 16 residues. CDR3 in amino acids: CASSPFTLGGGSPLHF. DNA of the CDR3: TGTGCCAGCAGCCCTTTTACACTCGGCGGCGGTTCACCCCTCCACTTT.

CDR3 residues: CASIFIGDEQYF. The CDR3 region has the DNA TGTGCCAGCATCTTTATTGGCGATGAGCAGTACTTC. The chain has TRBV7-9 and TRBJ2-1; D gene unclear. The J call is uncertain, as TRBJ2-7 better fits the DNA end. The CDR3 loop spans 12 amino acids. Germline V gives CDR1 SEHNR, CDR2 FQNEAQ (reference sequence).

This clonotype has more than one count but fewer than ten. The genes are TRBV12-3 or TRBV12-4 and TRBJ2-3; 14 bases map to TRBD2. J was trimmed by 1 base and V by 5 bases; bases with no gene match: 8. This CDR3 has 18 amino acids. DNA of the CDR3: TGTGCCAGCAGTCCCCGACTAGCGGGGGGGAGGGGCACAGATACGCAGTATTTT. Translating gives CASSPRLAGGRGTDTQYF.

This clonotype was counted a few times. This chain uses TRBV25-1 with TRBJ2-1; 10 positions agree with TRBD1. The CDR3 contains 16 residues. Germline CDR1 is MGHDK and CDR2 is SYGVNS. V was pared by 3 bases and J by 0 bases, with 2 bases of the junction left unmatched. CDR3 region: CASSERTGGSYNEQFF. The CDR3 DNA is TGTGCCAGCAGTGAGAGGACAGGGGGCTCCTACAATGAGCAGTTCTTC.

V and J are TRBV9 and TRBJ2-3; TRBD2 agrees at 9 bases. The germline gives CDR1 SGDLS, CDR2 YYNGEE. V shed 0 bases and J 0 bases; nucleotides not matched to a gene: 5. The CDR3 consists of 17 residues. Here the CDR3 DNA reads TGTGCCAGCAGCGTAGCGGTAGCGGGGGCTAGCACAGATACGCAGTATTTT. Its protein product is CASSVAVAGASTDTQYF. Based on the CDR3 plus reference TRBV9 and TRBJ2-3, the full variable domain is DSGVTQTPKHLITATGQRVTLRCSPRSGDLSVYWYQQSLDQGLQFLIQYYNGEERAKGNILERFSAQQFPDLHSELNLSSLELGDSALYFCASSVAVAGASTDTQYFGPGTRLTVL.

The DNA for the CDR3 is TGTGCCAGCAGTACCGGACAGATCATCTACGAGCAGTACTTC. Protein sequence: CASSTGQIIYEQYF. The genes are TRBV6-5 and TRBJ2-4, with a weak D call TRBD1 (6 bases). The better agreement between TRBJ2-7 and the DNA end casts doubt on the J call. Germline lookup yields CDR1 MNHEY and CDR2 SVGAGI. The CDR3 totals 14 residues.

There are many counts of this clonotype. V gene TRBV9 combines with J gene TRBJ2-1, with TRBD2 as a possible D gene (6 bases). CDR3 length equals 14 residues. Germline CDR1 and CDR2: SGDLS and YYNGEE. Trimming removed 5 bases from V and 0 bases from J, with 9 bases in between. CDR3 nucleotide sequence: TGTGCCAGCAGTGTCGGGAGCTCCTACAATGAGCAGTTCTTC. Translation: CASSVGSSYNEQFF.

This clonotype was counted only a few times. The chain has TRBV29-1 and TRBJ2-7; D ambiguous. Trimming removed 6 bases at V and 6 bases at J, with 15 bases between. The CDR3 has 12 residues. The germline V gene has CDR1 SQVTM and CDR2 ANQGSEA. CDR3 sequence: CSVLMGGSEQYF. In DNA, the CDR3 is TGCAGCGTCCTTATGGGTGGGTCCGAGCAGTACTTC.

This chain connects TRBV6-1 to TRBJ2-1; 9 bases map to TRBD2. CDR1 and CDR2 (germline): MNHNS, SASEGT. V was clipped by 5 bases and J by 0 bases; unmatched bases: 11. This CDR3 is built from 18 residues. The CDR3 protein is CASSKVSGGSSSYNEQFF. CDR3 in DNA: TGTGCCAGCAGTAAGGTTAGCGGGGGTTCCAGCTCCTACAATGAGCAGTTCTTC.

This clonotype was seen once. This chain joins TRBV10-3 and TRBJ2-7; 10 bases are shared with TRBD2. The length of the CDR3 is 17 residues. CDR1 and CDR2 (germline): ENHRY, SYGVKD. V lost 5 bases and J lost 7; bases outside the gene matches: 17. CDR3 amino acids: CAISYVPLAGVKNEQYF. In DNA form, the CDR3 reads TGTGCCATCAGTTACGTCCCCCTAGCGGGAGTGAAGAATGAGCAGTACTTC.

The chain employs TRBV7-9 and TRBJ1-5, with D unresolved. This CDR3 spans 12 amino acids. With 2 bases removed from V and 5 bases from J, the gap between germline ends came to 4 bases. Germline V gene lookup returns CDR1 SEHNR and CDR2 FQNEAQ (reference sequence). CDR3 sequence (DNA): TGTGCCAGCAGCTTACCTGATCAGCCCCAGCATTTT. Amino acid sequence: CASSLPDQPQHF.

The CDR3 bases are TGTGCCACCAGTGGACAGTTGAACACCGGGGAGCTGTTTTTT. Translated, it gives CATSGQLNTGELFF. V is TRBV24-1 and J is TRBJ2-2, with D possibly being TRBD1 (5 bases). CDR3 length: 14 residues. From germline, CDR1 is KGHDR and CDR2 SFDVKD. V was clipped by 5 bases and J by 1 base, with 7 bases between them.

The rearrangement joins TRBV18 to TRBJ2-7, with D maybe TRBD1 (6 bases). Germline V gene data show CDR1 as KGHSH and CDR2 as LQKENI. Trimming shortened V by 6 bases and J by 5 bases, and 14 bases separated the two germline ends. The CDR3 extends over 13 amino acids. This chain's CDR3 is CASSKGVRDEQYF. CDR3 DNA: TGTGCCAGCTCTAAGGGGGTTCGCGACGAGCAGTACTTC.

This clonotype appeared a few times. This rearrangement joins TRBV28 to TRBJ1-2; unclear D gene. CDR3 length: 16 amino acids. V was shortened by 6 bases and J by 8 bases, with 25 bases between the two germline ends. The V gene's germline CDR1 is MDHEN and CDR2 SYDVKM. CDR3 DNA: TGTGCCAGCAGCCCTGGTGGCGGACGATCGGGGTTAGGCTACACCTTC. Residues: CASSPGGGRSGLGYTF.